The 5 T cell receptor beta chains below all came from one sample that was sequenced in a study of post-analysis software for immune sequencing data. For these receptors, no antigen is known. Incorporated into the TCR beta cDNA libraries were unique molecular identifiers, which served to reduce PCR and sequencing biases. In TCRdb, the PCR reads were re-called with MiXCR into one record per CDR3 protein. The table has roughly 650,000 distinct CDR3 sequences, roughly three fifths seen once; the top ten hold approximately 11%. Study conclusions and caveats: Higher frequency in patients than in controls was seen for roughly five TRBV segments, with TRBV5-6, TRBV5-1 and TRBV20-1 among them.

Source material: blood. The receptors derive from a girl between 2 and 10 years old with multiple sclerosis.

This chain joins TRBV20-1 and TRBJ1-1; D unclear. From germline, CDR1 is DFQATT and CDR2 SNEGSKA (reference sequence). CDR3 size: 11 residues. V lost 3 bases and J 6 bases, leaving 8 bases between the germline ends. DNA for the CDR3: TGCAGTGCTAGTAGTGGCGCTGAAGCTTTCTTT. It yields the protein CSASSGAEAFF.

Only a few counts were recorded for this clonotype. This rearrangement joins TRBV5-6 to TRBJ2-5; 8 bases map to TRBD1. The J call may be incorrect, as the DNA end agrees better with TRBJ2-7. Per germline, CDR1 SGHDT and CDR2 YYEEEE. The CDR3 is made up of 15 amino acids. For the CDR3, the DNA is TGTGCCAGCAGCGCCCGGACAGGGACCCACTACGAGCAGTACTTC. Encoded protein: CASSARTGTHYEQYF.

This clonotype was counted a few times. As DNA, the CDR3 is TGTGCCAGCAGCTTAGCGGGGACAGGGAGGGGGGAGACCCAGTACTTC. It is translated as CASSLAGTGRGETQYF. The rearrangement joins TRBV7-2 to TRBJ2-5, with 9 bases matching TRBD1. Germline V CDR1 and CDR2: SGHTA, FQGNSA. The CDR3 covers 16 residues. V lost 0 bases and J lost 5; bases outside the gene matches: 7.

CDR3 DNA: TGTGCCAGCAGTTACACAGAGGGGTTCTACGAGCAGTACTTC. Translation gives CASSYTEGFYEQYF. The chain joins TRBV6-6 to TRBJ2-7, with D tentatively TRBD1 or TRBD2 (5 bases each). The CDR3 has 14 amino acids. CDR1 is MNHNY, CDR2 SVGAGI, per germline (reference sequence). Trimming pared 2 bases from V and 3 bases from J, leaving 11 bases between.

The chain links TRBV29-1 to TRBJ1-4; no definite D call. V was cut by 2 bases and J by 8 bases, with 3 bases left in between. The length of the CDR3 is 10 residues. Germline CDR1 and CDR2: SQVTM and ANQGSEA. Here the CDR3 reads CSVEQEKLFF. In DNA, the CDR3 is TGCAGCGTTGAACAGGAAAAACTGTTTTTT.